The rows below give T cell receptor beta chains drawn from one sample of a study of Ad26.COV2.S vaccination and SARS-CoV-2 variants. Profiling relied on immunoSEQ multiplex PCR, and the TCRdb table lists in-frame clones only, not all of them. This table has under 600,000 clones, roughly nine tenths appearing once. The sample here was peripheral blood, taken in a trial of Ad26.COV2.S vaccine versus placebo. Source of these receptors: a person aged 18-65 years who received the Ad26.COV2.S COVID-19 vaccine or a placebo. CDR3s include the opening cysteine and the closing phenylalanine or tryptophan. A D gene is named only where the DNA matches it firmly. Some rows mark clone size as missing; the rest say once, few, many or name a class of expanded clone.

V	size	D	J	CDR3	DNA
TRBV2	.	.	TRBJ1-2	CASSEVTANYGYTF	TGTGCCAGCAGTGAGGTGACGGCTAACTATGGCTACACCTTC
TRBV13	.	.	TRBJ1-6	CASSRGGGQSYNSPLHF	TGTGCCAGCAGCCGAGGGGGGGGACAATCCTATAATTCACCCCTCCACTTT
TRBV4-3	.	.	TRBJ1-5	CASSQQTDQPQHF	TGCGCCAGCAGCCAGCAGACAGATCAGCCCCAGCATTTT
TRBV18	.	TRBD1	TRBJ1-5	CASSRFDREGRQPQHF	TGTGCCAGCTCACGATTCGACAGGGAGGGGCGTCAGCCCCAGCATTTT
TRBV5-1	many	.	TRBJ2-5	CASSLGTSQTETQYF	TGCGCCAGCAGCCTCGGGACCAGCCAGACAGAGACCCAGTACTTC
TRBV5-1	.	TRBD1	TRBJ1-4	CASSLGDRNNEKLFF	TGCGCCAGCAGCTTGGGGGACAGGAATAATGAAAAACTGTTTTTT
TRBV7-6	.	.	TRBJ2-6	CASSVTAPGAGANVLTF	TGTGCCAGCAGCGTAACCGCCCCGGGAGCTGGGGCCAACGTCCTGACTTTC
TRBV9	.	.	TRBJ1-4	CASSVQGRGNEKLFF	TGTGCCAGCAGCGTACAGGGGAGGGGGAATGAAAAACTGTTTTTT
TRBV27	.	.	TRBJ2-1	CASSHNSGEQFF	TGTGCCAGCAGTCACAATTCCGGTGAGCAGTTCTTC
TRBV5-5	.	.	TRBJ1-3	CASSRGTLGNTIYF	TGTGCCAGCAGCCGCGGGACCCTAGGAAACACCATATATTTT
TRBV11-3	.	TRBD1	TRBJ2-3	CASSLRGPDTQYF	TGTGCCAGCAGCCTTAGGGGGCCAGATACGCAGTATTTT
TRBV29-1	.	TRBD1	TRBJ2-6	CSVVPQGAGANVLTF	TGCAGCGTTGTACCGCAGGGGGCTGGGGCCAACGTCCTGACTTTC
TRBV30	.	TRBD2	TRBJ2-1	CAWRTSGRPAYNEQFF	TGTGCCTGGAGGACTAGCGGGAGACCGGCTTACAATGAGCAGTTCTTC
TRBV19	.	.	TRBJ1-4	CASSITSGRINEKLFF	TGTGCCAGTAGTATAACGTCGGGGCGGATAAATGAAAAACTGTTTTTT
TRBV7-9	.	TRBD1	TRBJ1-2	CASSPIRTGDGYTF	TGTGCCAGCAGCCCGATTAGGACAGGGGACGGCTACACCTTC
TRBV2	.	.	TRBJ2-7	CASSERLREQYF	TGTGCCAGCAGTGAAAGGCTTCGCGAGCAGTACTTC
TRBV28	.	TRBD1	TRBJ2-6	CASSPGQGFPGANVLTF	TGTGCCAGCAGTCCGGGACAGGGGTTCCCTGGGGCCAACGTCCTGACTTTC
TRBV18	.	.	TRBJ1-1	CASSPDRLNTEAFF	TGTGCCAGCTCACCAGATCGGTTGAACACTGAAGCTTTCTTT
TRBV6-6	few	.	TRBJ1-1	CASSDPGQNTEAFF	TGTGCCAGCAGTGACCCGGGACAGAACACTGAAGCTTTCTTT
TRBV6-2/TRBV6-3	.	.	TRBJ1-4	CASSSPRGANEKLFF	TGTGCCAGCAGTTCCCCGCGGGGTGCTAATGAAAAACTGTTTTTT
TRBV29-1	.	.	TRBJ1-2	CSVAGQGEEGYTF	TGCAGCGTTGCTGGGCAGGGCGAGGAAGGCTACACCTTC
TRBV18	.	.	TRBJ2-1	CASSPDANNEQFF	TGTGCCAGCTCACCGGACGCGAACAATGAGCAGTTCTTC
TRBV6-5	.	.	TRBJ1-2	CASTSRAGANYGYTF	TGTGCCAGCACCTCCAGGGCCGGAGCTAACTATGGCTACACCTTC
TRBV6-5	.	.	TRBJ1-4	CASSYKQGTTNEKLFF	TGTGCCAGCAGTTACAAGCAGGGGACAACTAATGAAAAACTGTTTTTT
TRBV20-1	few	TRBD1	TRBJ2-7	CSARADRVISF	TGCAGTGCTAGAGCGGACAGGGTTATTTCCTTC
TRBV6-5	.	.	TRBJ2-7	CASMPGAILTYEQYF	TGTGCCAGCATGCCCGGGGCAATACTAACCTACGAGCAGTACTTC
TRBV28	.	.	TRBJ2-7	CASRVLGEQYF	TGTGCCAGCCGAGTCCTGGGCGAGCAGTACTTC
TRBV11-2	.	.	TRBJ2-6	CASSSHRRQVLGANVLTF	TGTGCCAGCAGCTCCCACCGTCGACAGGTTCTTGGGGCCAACGTCCTGACTTTC
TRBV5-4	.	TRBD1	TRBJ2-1	CASSSGQGARVEFF	TGTGCCAGCAGCTCCGGACAGGGGGCGCGGGTGGAGTTCTTC